This TCR beta chain was obtained from a study of shared clonotypes between healthy human individuals. Study-wide results and limits: Around 5% was the fraction of naive CD4 clonotypes found shared across a few donors. Naive subsets generally exceeded memory subsets in estimated richness.

Methods used by the authors: ImmunoSEQ sequences covered only the junction and lacked quality scores; filtering therefore differed. Assay used: immunoSEQ multiplex PCR; TCRdb lists only in-frame clones, some missing. V, J and clone size are those of that table, while D and trimming were read from the DNA. In the table there are 2 million to 2.5 million clones, just over 90% of which are singletons. In germline, CDR1 is SGHTA, CDR2 FQGTGA. The CDR3 is 13 amino acids. Trimming took off 2 bases at V and 5 bases at J, with 9 bases between the two ends. A word on this clone: Antigen: not known.

The material sequenced was naive CD4+ T cells from PBMCs. Described subset: CD45RA+ positively selected. The chain couples TRBV7-3 to TRBJ1-1; tentative D call: TRBD1 (5 bases). This receptor was obtained from a man between 18 and 35 years old in good health. Some clones in this sample may be carry-over from other donors' samples. The CDR3 region is CASSLERGTEAFF. DNA for the CDR3: TGTGCCAGCAGCTTAGAAAGGGGAACTGAAGCTTTCTTT.